Below are 3 T cell receptor beta chains sequenced from a single sample in a study of blood T cell dynamics during melanoma immunotherapy. The assay was immunoSEQ multiplex PCR, and TCRdb's table has in-frame clones only and misses some. Here the sample spans more than 10,000 clones, 80% to 90% being singletons. Time point of the sample: pre-treatment baseline. Source: blood, taken from a patient treated with checkpoint blockade. All receptors come from a human donor with melanoma.

The gene calls are TRBV12-2 and TRBJ2-7; the table calls TRBD1, which could not be checked here. TRBV12-2 is assigned pseudogene status. This CDR3 has 16 amino acids. CDR3 sequence: CASRLATGPTFYEQYF. Here the CDR3 DNA reads TGTGCAAGTCGCTTAGCGACAGGGCCTACCTTTTACGAGCAGTACTTC.

The chain has TRBV18 and TRBJ1-6, with TRBD1 identical over 9 bases. V lost 6 bases, J lost 7 bases, and 10 bases stayed unmatched. Germline V gene data show CDR1 as KGHSH and CDR2 as LQKENI. This CDR3 has 16 amino acids. The CDR3 sequence is CASSQDRGQGNSPLHF. CDR3 in DNA: TGTGCCAGCTCTCAGGACAGGGGCCAAGGAAATTCACCCCTCCACTTT.

The V call is TRBV6-6, the J call TRBJ2-2, with D unclear. This CDR3 has 12 amino acids. The germline CDR1 and CDR2 sequences are MNHNY and SVGAGI (reference sequence). The V end lost 4 bases, the J end lost 6 bases, and 6 bases lay between the germline ends. For the CDR3, the DNA is TGTGCCAGCAGTTCCTCGCCCGGGGAGCTGTTTTTT. This gives the protein CASSSSPGELFF.